Listed below are T cell receptor beta chains from one sample, sequenced in a study of regulatory T cells in long-lasting Graves disease. TCRdb re-analysed the multiplex PCR reads in MiXCR, keeping a single row per CDR3 protein. Of hundreds of thousands of distinct CDR3 sequences detected, around 16% appear once; the ten largest clones hold about a fifth. The material was peripheral blood mononuclear cells (PBMCs), obtained at new diagnosis, from a patient treated with antithyroid drugs. These receptors all come from a female donor with Graves disease. Both conserved end residues are trimmed from each CDR3.

j_gene: TRBJ1-1; v_gene: TRBV6-1; CDR3aa: ASSTGTITEAF
j_gene: TRBJ2-1; v_gene: TRBV12-3/TRBV12-4; CDR3aa: ASSLGGDWSYNEQF
j_gene: TRBJ2-5; v_gene: TRBV7-9; CDR3aa: ASSLYGNREETQY
j_gene: TRBJ2-5; v_gene: TRBV7-2; CDR3aa: ASSLTLAGGQETQY
j_gene: TRBJ1-2; v_gene: TRBV2; CDR3aa: ASVVEARAGYT
j_gene: TRBJ1-3; v_gene: TRBV4-3; CDR3aa: ASSQVADRSGNTIY
j_gene: TRBJ1-2; v_gene: TRBV12-3/TRBV12-4; CDR3aa: ASSSGTVLNYGYT
j_gene: TRBJ2-7; v_gene: TRBV4-1; CDR3aa: ASTLGTGHSYEQY
j_gene: TRBJ1-1; v_gene: TRBV27; CDR3aa: ASSFFQGTGTEAF
j_gene: TRBJ1-2; v_gene: TRBV30; CDR3aa: AWAGTRSFNYGYT
j_gene: TRBJ2-7; v_gene: TRBV7-9; CDR3aa: ASSLVVGTTHEQY
j_gene: TRBJ1-2; v_gene: TRBV4-2; CDR3aa: ASSQAPGHYGYT
j_gene: TRBJ2-7; v_gene: TRBV7-2; CDR3aa: ASSLATSGTYEQY
j_gene: TRBJ2-7; v_gene: TRBV7-2; CDR3aa: ASSSPRGRAYEQY
j_gene: TRBJ2-5; v_gene: TRBV5-6; CDR3aa: ASSFRIQETQY
j_gene: TRBJ1-2; v_gene: TRBV12-3/TRBV12-4; CDR3aa: ASSRGTGVNYGYT
j_gene: TRBJ2-4; v_gene: TRBV11-2; CDR3aa: ASSPPGGGTGGNIQY
j_gene: TRBJ2-1; v_gene: TRBV4-3; CDR3aa: ASSQVRGRGASQQF